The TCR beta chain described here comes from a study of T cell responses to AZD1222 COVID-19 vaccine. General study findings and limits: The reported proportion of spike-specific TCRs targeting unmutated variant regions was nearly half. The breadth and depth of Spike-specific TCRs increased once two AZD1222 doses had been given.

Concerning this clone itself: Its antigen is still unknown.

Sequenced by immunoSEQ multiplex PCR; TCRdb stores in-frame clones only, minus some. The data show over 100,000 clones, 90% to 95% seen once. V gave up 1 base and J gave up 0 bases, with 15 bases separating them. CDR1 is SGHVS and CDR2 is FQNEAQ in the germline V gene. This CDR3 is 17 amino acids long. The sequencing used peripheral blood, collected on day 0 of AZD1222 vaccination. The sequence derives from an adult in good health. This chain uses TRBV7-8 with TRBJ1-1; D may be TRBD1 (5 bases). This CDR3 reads CASSLVSGWGMNTEAFF. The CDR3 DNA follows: TGTGCCAGCAGCTTAGTCTCGGGGTGGGGGATGAACACTGAAGCTTTCTTT.